This entry lists 31 T cell receptor beta chains sequenced from one sample in a study of read filtering for tumor transcriptome and immune sequencing. From 400 to 450 ng of RNA, a library with molecular barcoded alpha/delta and beta/gamma adaptors was made. TCRdb re-called the reads with MiXCR, one entry per CDR3 protein. This table has 100,000 to 150,000 distinct CDR3 sequences, 10% to 15% appearing once. Sequenced material: a population of CD138-negative cells sorted from bone marrow. Every receptor here comes from a donor older than 35 with multiple myeloma.

The table lists this clonotype with many counts. This chain links TRBV18 with TRBJ1-1; the D gene is possibly TRBD1 (5 bases). This CDR3 spans 16 amino acids. V shed 6 bases and J shed 0 bases, with 17 bases lying between them. Per the germline V gene, CDR1 is KGHSH and CDR2 is LQKENI. CDR3 sequence: CASSPRDTSLNTEAFF. The CDR3 coding sequence is TGTGCCAGCTCCCCCAGGGATACCTCCCTGAACACTGAAGCTTTCTTT.

Here the CDR3 reads CASSLLAGGATDTQYF. The CDR3 region has the DNA TGTGCCAGCAGTTTACTAGCGGGAGGCGCCACAGATACGCAGTATTTT. The chain recombines TRBV28 with TRBJ2-3; 11 bases are a match to TRBD2. The V and J ends lost 2 bases and 2 bases, in that order; junction bases with no gene match: 3. The CDR3 is 16 amino acids. In germline, CDR1 is MDHEN, CDR2 SYDVKM.

For this clonotype: This may be a read error, as it is one base from a much larger clone. The chain combines TRBV7-3 with TRBJ2-5; 9 bases match TRBD2. The CDR3 is 17 residues long. Germline V gives CDR1 SGHTA, CDR2 FQGTGA. The CDR3, as DNA: TGTGCCAGCACCTTAAGGTCAGCGGGAGGTACCAAAGAGACCCAGTACTTC. It specifies CASTLRSAGGTKETQYF.

The rearrangement uses TRBV7-8 and TRBJ1-5; TRBD1 might be the D (5 bases). CDR3 length: 16 amino acids. Trimming pared 0 bases from V and 0 bases from J, leaving 9 bases between. In germline, CDR1 is SGHVS, CDR2 FQNEAQ. The CDR3 nucleotides are TGTGCCAGCAGCTTAGCGGAGGGGTATAGCAATCAGCCCCAGCATTTT. Translating it yields CASSLAEGYSNQPQHF.

At least ten counts were recorded for this clonotype. This sequence joins TRBV5-4 and TRBJ2-1; D might be TRBD1 or TRBD2, each matching 6 bases. The CDR3 consists of 14 residues. Germline CDR1 and CDR2: SGHNT and YYREEE (reference sequence). Trimming took off 0 bases at V and 5 bases at J, with 9 bases between the two ends. The DNA of the CDR3 is TGTGCCAGCAGCTTGGGAAGGGGGGACAATGAGCAGTTCTTC. Translation: CASSLGRGDNEQFF.

Notes on this clonotype: The junction and the germline gene differ at one end; a read error may be behind it. The gene calls are TRBV18 and TRBJ2-3; D not resolved. This CDR3 contains 14 residues. Germline V gives CDR1 KGHSH, CDR2 LQKENI. DNA of the CDR3: TGTACCAGCTCCCGTGGTGGAACCACAGATACGCAGTATTTT. Translating it yields CTSSRGGTTDTQYF.

There are many counts of this clonotype. The rearrangement links TRBV2 to TRBJ1-5; D is unclear. V lost 1 base to trimming and J lost 12 bases, with 19 bases between them. CDR1 is SNHLY and CDR2 is FYNNEI in the germline V gene. The CDR3 length is 15 residues. The CDR3 protein is CASSEGQALGGRQHF. The DNA of the CDR3 is TGTGCCAGCAGTGAAGGCCAGGCCCTTGGCGGGCGCCAGCATTTT. The entire variable domain, with the rest obtained from reference TRBV2 and TRBJ1-5, is as follows: EPEVTQTPSHQVTQMGQEVILRCVPISNHLYFYWYRQILGQKVEFLVSFYNNEISEKSEIFDDQFSVERPDGSNFTLKIRSTKLEDSAMYFCASSEGQALGGRQHFGDGTRLSIL.

The V and J genes are TRBV28 and TRBJ1-5; D gene ambiguous. Germline CDR1 is MDHEN and CDR2 is SYDVKM. V lost 3 bases and J 4 bases, leaving 7 bases between the germline ends. CDR3 length: 13 amino acids. CDR3 in DNA: TGTGCCAGCAGTTTGAACCGGAATCAGCCCCAGCATTTT. This translates into CASSLNRNQPQHF.

At least ten counts were recorded for this clonotype. CDR3 region: CASCPSGGHNEKLFF. In DNA, the CDR3 is TGTGCCAGCTGTCCGTCCGGGGGCCATAATGAAAAACTGTTTTTT. The chain uses TRBV12-3 or TRBV12-4 and TRBJ1-4, with D possibly being TRBD1 (6 bases). Between the trimmed V and J ends, which lost 8 bases and 4 bases, there was a span of 17 bases. The CDR3 extends over 15 amino acids.

This clonotype has at least ten counts. This chain joins TRBV6-2 or TRBV6-3 and TRBJ2-7, with 7 nucleotides matching TRBD2. CDR1 is MNHEY and CDR2 is SVGEGT in the germline V gene. The trim removed 7 bases at V and 0 bases at J, leaving 6 bases unmatched. CDR3 length: 14 residues. This CDR3 is CASKRAGRSYEQYF. CDR3 DNA sequence: TGTGCCAGCAAACGAGCGGGGCGCTCCTACGAGCAGTACTTC.

Ten or more counts support this clonotype. The V call is TRBV7-9, the J call TRBJ2-7; 7 bases line up with TRBD1. Trimming cost V 3 bases and J 2 bases; bases outside gene matches: 4. This CDR3 spans 14 amino acids. Germline CDR1 is SEHNR and CDR2 is FQNEAQ (reference sequence). The CDR3 protein is CASSFPGQTYEQYF. DNA for the CDR3: TGTGCCAGCAGCTTTCCGGGACAGACCTACGAGCAGTACTTC.

Note on this clonotype: The CDR3 does not end in the conserved phenylalanine or tryptophan, so this is likely a read error. This chain joins TRBV5-8 and TRBJ2-2, with D maybe TRBD2 (6 bases). CDR1 and CDR2 from the germline V gene are SGHTS and YDEGEE. Trimming stripped 5 bases from V and 3 bases from J, with 17 bases between. There are 16 residues in the CDR3. The CDR3 DNA reads as TGTGCCAGCAGACAAGCCGGGGTAGCGGACACCGGGGAGCTGTTTTCT. Protein: CASRQAGVADTGELFS.

This clonotype has at least ten counts. The rearrangement joins TRBV7-9 to TRBJ2-1; 9 bases agree with TRBD2. The germline CDR1 and CDR2 sequences are SEHNR and FQNEAQ (reference sequence). The CDR3 runs 15 residues. V was pared by 6 bases and J by 4 bases, with 7 bases of the junction left unmatched. CDR3 protein: CASRIAGVSYNEQFF. CDR3 nucleotides: TGTGCCAGCAGAATAGCGGGAGTTAGTTACAATGAGCAGTTCTTC.

This clonotype has more than one count but fewer than ten. The chain joins TRBV5-1 to TRBJ2-7; the D call may be TRBD1 or TRBD2 (5 bases each). This CDR3 contains 15 residues. The ends were cut back, 2 bases at V and 1 base at J, with 13 bases in the middle. Germline CDR1 and CDR2: SGHRS and YFSETQ. CDR3 loop: CASSLSPGPSYEQYF. CDR3 sequence (DNA): TGCGCCAGCAGCTTAAGCCCGGGGCCATCCTACGAGCAGTACTTC. Looking up the rest from reference TRBV5-1 and TRBJ2-7 gives the full variable domain: KAGVTQTPRYLIKTRGQQVTLSCSPISGHRSVSWYQQTPGQGLQFLFEYFSETQRNKGNFPGRFSGRQFSNSRSEMNVSTLELGDSALYLCASSLSPGPSYEQYFGPGTRLTVT.

Regarding this clonotype: This may be a read error: a much more frequent sequence differs by one nucleotide. The V call is TRBV6-6, the J call TRBJ1-1; D is uncertain. CDR3 size: 12 residues. Germline V CDR1 and CDR2: MNHNY, SVGAGI (reference sequence). Here the CDR3 reads CASSALWREAFF. The CDR3, as DNA: TGTGCCAGCAGCGCTTTGTGGAGGGAAGCTTTCTTC.

This chain uses TRBV7-2 with TRBJ2-7, with 15 bases matching TRBD2. V dropped 5 bases and J dropped 6; count of bases not matched to a gene: 8. The V gene's germline CDR1 is SGHTA and CDR2 FQGNSA. The CDR3 loop spans 16 amino acids. For the CDR3, the DNA is TGTGCCAGCAGCCCCGGACTAGCGGGAGGGCCAGGCGAGCAGTACTTC. Encoded protein: CASSPGLAGGPGEQYF.

This clonotype showed up many times. The rearrangement joins TRBV28 to TRBJ2-5; D is unresolved. CDR1 is MDHEN, CDR2 SYDVKM, per germline. This CDR3 region has 15 residues. V lost 2 bases and J lost 2, with 12 bases in between. The CDR3 DNA is TGTGCCAGCAGTTTAATAGGGCAGCTGCAAGAGACCCAGTACTTC. Amino acid sequence: CASSLIGQLQETQYF.

This clonotype was seen at least ten times. The chain is built from TRBV28 and TRBJ2-1; 8 nucleotides line up with TRBD2. V lost 10 bases to trimming and J lost 8 bases; unmatched junction nucleotides: 13. CDR1 is MDHEN and CDR2 is SYDVKM in the germline V gene. The CDR3 totals 14 residues. The CDR3 DNA follows: TGTGCCACGAAAACGGGAGGGCCTCTGGATGAGCAGTTCTTC. Translation gives CATKTGGPLDEQFF.

This clonotype appeared many times. J is TRBJ2-5 and V is TRBV7-6; D gene uncertain. The CDR3 contains 15 residues. CDR1 and CDR2 from the germline V gene are SGHVS and FNYEAQ. V dropped 6 bases and J dropped 0 bases, with 14 bases sitting between them. The CDR3 sequence: CASSEVDGDQETQYF. The CDR3 DNA is TGTGCCAGCAGTGAAGTAGACGGAGACCAAGAGACCCAGTACTTC.

This clonotype was found many times. The chain's CDR3 is CSAGGHVGETQYF. As DNA, the CDR3 is TGCAGTGCTGGGGGACATGTTGGAGAGACCCAGTACTTC. The gene calls are TRBV20-1 and TRBJ2-5, with a tentative D call TRBD1 (6 bases). The germline V and J ends were trimmed by 5 bases and 4 bases, with 14 bases remaining between them. CDR3 length: 13 amino acids. CDR1 and CDR2 (germline): DFQATT, SNEGSKA (reference sequence).

This clonotype has a handful of counts. The V call is TRBV19, the J call TRBJ2-5, with 7 nucleotides matching TRBD1. The CDR3 contains 16 residues. Germline V CDR1 and CDR2: LNHDA, SQIVND (reference sequence). The J segment lost 1 base and the V segment lost 5 bases, leaving 10 bases of the junction unmatched. The CDR3 is CASSQDRVLFQETQYF. The CDR3 DNA is TGTGCCAGTAGTCAAGACAGGGTCCTCTTCCAAGAGACCCAGTACTTC.

This clonotype was picked up many times. The V and J genes are TRBV9 and TRBJ1-1; D may be TRBD1 (5 bases). Germline V gene data show CDR1 as SGDLS and CDR2 as YYNGEE. With 4 bases removed from V and 7 bases from J, the gap between germline ends came to 20 bases. The CDR3 spans 15 residues. In DNA, the CDR3 is TGTGCCAGCAGCTTAACCGGGACCCCCGGGGGTGAAGCTTTCTTT. Translated: CASSLTGTPGGEAFF.

In this sample, this clonotype turned up many times. This sequence joins TRBV6-1 and TRBJ1-1; D not resolved. Germline CDR1 and CDR2: MNHNS and SASEGT. The CDR3 covers 16 residues. V was cut by 0 bases and J by 10 bases, with 21 bases left in between. The CDR3 here is CASSEAGEGGRLVAFF. The CDR3 nucleotides read TGTGCCAGCAGTGAAGCGGGTGAGGGTGGCCGACTGGTAGCTTTCTTT.

This clonotype appeared a few times. The chain combines TRBV28 with TRBJ2-7; D is uncertain. V lost 4 bases and J lost 3, with 7 bases in between. CDR3 size: 12 residues. The germline gives CDR1 MDHEN, CDR2 SYDVKM. The CDR3 loop is CASSSSDYEQYF. The CDR3, as DNA: TGTGCCAGCAGTTCGTCGGACTACGAGCAGTACTTC.

This clonotype showed up just a few times. The chain joins TRBV2 to TRBJ1-3; 7 bases match TRBD1. CDR1 is SNHLY, CDR2 FYNNEI, per germline. The CDR3 spans 14 residues. J gave up 0 bases and V 7 bases, and 3 bases lay outside the gene matches. CDR3 region: CASKSGGSGNTIYF. The CDR3, as DNA: TGTGCCAGCAAGTCAGGGGGCTCTGGAAACACCATATATTTT. The variable domain in full, completed from reference TRBV2 and TRBJ1-3, reads EPEVTQTPSHQVTQMGQEVILRCVPISNHLYFYWYRQILGQKVEFLVSFYNNEISEKSEIFDDQFSVERPDGSNFTLKIRSTKLEDSAMYFCASKSGGSGNTIYFGEGSWLTVV.

V and J are TRBV30 and TRBJ1-5; 7 bases are a match to TRBD1. Trimming at V came to 0 bases and at J to 5 bases, leaving 7 bases not matched to a gene. The CDR3 sequence is 15 residues long. From germline, CDR1 is GTSNPN and CDR2 SVGIG (reference sequence). CDR3 sequence: CAWSVRDRDHQPQHF. CDR3 coding DNA: TGTGCCTGGAGTGTACGTGACAGGGACCATCAGCCCCAGCATTTT.

There are many counts of this clonotype. This sequence joins TRBV19 and TRBJ2-1, with unresolved D. Trimming removed 0 bases from V and 13 bases from J, with 13 bases in between. This CDR3 is built from 13 residues. The germline CDR1 and CDR2 sequences are LNHDA and SQIVND (reference sequence). The CDR3 sequence: CASSIEGPTTQFF. In nucleotides, the CDR3 is TGTGCCAGTAGTATAGAAGGGCCAACCACCCAGTTCTTC. The full variable domain, with the rest looked up from reference TRBV19 and TRBJ2-1, is DGGITQSPKYLFRKEGQNVTLSCEQNLNHDAMYWYRQDPGQGLRLIYYSQIVNDFQKGDIAEGYSVSREKKESFPLTVTSAQKNPTAFYLCASSIEGPTTQFFGPGTRLTVL.

In its sample, this clonotype was seen many times. The chain links TRBV5-1 to TRBJ1-1; the D is unclear. The V end was cut by 5 bases, the J end by 3 bases, with 11 bases between. This CDR3 is 13 amino acids long. Germline V lookup: CDR1 SGHRS, CDR2 YFSETQ. CDR3 DNA sequence: TGCGCCAGCAGTTCGCACACGGACACTGAAGCTTTCTTT. Its translation: CASSSHTDTEAFF. The full variable domain, in which reference TRBV5-1 and TRBJ1-1 provide the parts outside the CDR3, is KAGVTQTPRYLIKTRGQQVTLSCSPISGHRSVSWYQQTPGQGLQFLFEYFSETQRNKGNFPGRFSGRQFSNSRSEMNVSTLELGDSALYLCASSSHTDTEAFFGQGTRLTVV.

This clonotype came up many times. The genes are TRBV29-1 and TRBJ1-1; TRBD1 matches 8 bases. Germline V gene data show CDR1 as SQVTM and CDR2 as ANQGSEA. Trimming took 6 bases from V and 1 from J; bases not matched to a gene: 7. The CDR3 sequence is 14 residues long. The CDR3 protein is CSVHGQGSNTEAFF. The CDR3 region has the DNA TGCAGCGTGCATGGACAGGGATCGAACACTGAAGCTTTCTTT.

This clonotype was observed many times. This chain uses TRBV5-1 with TRBJ2-7; 9 nucleotides match TRBD2. With 2 bases clipped from V and 7 bases from J, the junction kept 10 bases outside the gene matches. The CDR3 consists of 15 residues. The germline V gene encodes CDR1 SGHRS and CDR2 YFSETQ. DNA for the CDR3: TGCGCCAGCAGCTTAGACCCCAGACTAGCGGAAGAGCAGTACTTC. It translates to CASSLDPRLAEEQYF.

This clonotype was observed a few times. V and J are TRBV7-8 and TRBJ2-5; D not certain. V dropped 0 bases and J dropped 1 base, with 6 bases sitting between them. The CDR3 runs 14 residues. Looked up from germline, CDR1 is SGHVS and CDR2 is FQNEAQ. The CDR3 reads CASSLAMIQETQYF. The CDR3 nucleotides are TGTGCCAGCAGCTTAGCGATGATCCAAGAGACCCAGTACTTC.